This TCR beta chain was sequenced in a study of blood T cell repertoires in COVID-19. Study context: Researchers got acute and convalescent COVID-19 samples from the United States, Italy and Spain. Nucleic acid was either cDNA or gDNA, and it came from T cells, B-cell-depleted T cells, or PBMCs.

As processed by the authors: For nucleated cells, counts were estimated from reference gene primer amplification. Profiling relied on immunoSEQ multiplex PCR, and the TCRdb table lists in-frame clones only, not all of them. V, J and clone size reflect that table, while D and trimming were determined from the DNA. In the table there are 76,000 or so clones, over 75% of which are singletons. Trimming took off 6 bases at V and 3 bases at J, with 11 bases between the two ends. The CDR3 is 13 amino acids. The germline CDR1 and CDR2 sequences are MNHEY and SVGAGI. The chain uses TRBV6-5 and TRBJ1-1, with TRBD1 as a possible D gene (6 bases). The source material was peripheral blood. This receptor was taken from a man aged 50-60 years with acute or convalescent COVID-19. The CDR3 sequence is CASRADSYTEAFF. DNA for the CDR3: TGTGCCAGCAGAGCGGACAGTTACACTGAAGCTTTCTTT.